Listed below are T cell receptor beta chains from one sample, sequenced in a study of cytomegalovirus exposure and HLA in healthy donors. Profiled with immunoSEQ multiplex PCR; TCRdb holds only in-frame clones, not every one. This sample has around 200,000 clones, with 60% to 80% found just once. The sample consisted of PBMCs. The origin of the receptors is a man between 18 and 35 years old in good health and CMV-seronegative. The CDR3 runs from the conserved cysteine through the conserved F or W. A D gene is named only where the DNA matches it firmly. Some rows have no size entry. The others give once, few or many, or a class for an expanded clone.

CASSLARTKGEETQYF	TGTGCCAGCAGCTTAGCAAGGACCAAAGGGGAAGAGACCCAGTACTTC	TRBV7-2	.	16	.	TRBJ2-5
CASSLTSGQANEQFF	TGTGCCAGCAGCCTGACTAGCGGACAAGCCAATGAGCAGTTCTTC	TRBV7-9	TRBD2	15	few	TRBJ2-1
CASRLAGGSDTQYF	TGTGCCAGCCGACTAGCGGGAGGGTCAGATACGCAGTATTTT	TRBV18	TRBD2	14	few	TRBJ2-3
CASSEVSRNSYEQYF	TGTGCCAGCAGTGAAGTGAGCAGGAACTCCTACGAGCAGTACTTC	TRBV2	.	15	.	TRBJ2-7
CSFGTANYGYTF	TGCAGCTTCGGGACAGCCAACTATGGCTACACCTTC	TRBV29-1	TRBD1	12	.	TRBJ1-2
CASSQETVSYEQYF	TGTGCCAGCAGCCAGGAGACAGTCTCCTACGAGCAGTACTTC	TRBV4-2	.	14	.	TRBJ2-7
CAYLTGVRGNTIYF	TGTGCCTACCTTACAGGTGTCCGCGGAAACACCATATATTTT	TRBV30	.	14	.	TRBJ1-3
CASSSPQGINAYEQYF	TGTGCCAGCAGCTCCCCACAGGGAATCAACGCCTACGAGCAGTACTTC	TRBV7-9	.	16	few	TRBJ2-7
CASRATGPGGYSEQFF	TGTGCCAGCAGAGCAACAGGGCCCGGCGGGTACAGTGAGCAGTTCTTC	TRBV9	.	16	.	TRBJ2-1
CASSSGTSGNGGEQFF	TGCGCCAGCAGCTCCGGGACTAGCGGGAACGGGGGTGAGCAGTTCTTC	TRBV5-1	TRBD2	16	.	TRBJ2-1
CASSEGQGKWETQYF	TGTGCCAGCAGTGAAGGGCAGGGAAAATGGGAGACCCAGTACTTC	TRBV25-1	.	15	.	TRBJ2-5
CASGFMTGSNQPQHF	TGTGCCAGCGGCTTCATGACAGGTAGCAATCAGCCCCAGCATTTT	TRBV2	.	15	.	TRBJ1-5
CASSPETGGLDYGYTF	TGTGCCAGCAGCCCAGAGACAGGGGGACTTGACTATGGCTACACCTTC	TRBV9	TRBD1	16	.	TRBJ1-2
CASSQGPWYTEAFF	TGCGCCAGCAGCCAAGGGCCGTGGTACACTGAAGCTTTCTTT	TRBV4-3	.	14	.	TRBJ1-1
CASSKDTSGIHNEQFF	TGTGCCAGCAGCAAAGATACTAGCGGGATCCACAATGAGCAGTTCTTC	TRBV21-1	.	16	.	TRBJ2-1
CASSPLTTGILIPGELFF	TGTGCCAGCTCACCTCTAACCACGGGAATCTTAATTCCCGGGGAGCTGTTTTTT	TRBV18	.	18	.	TRBJ2-2
CASSPRTDGEVGIQYF	TGTGCCAGCAGCCCACGAACCGACGGAGAAGTGGGCATTCAGTACTTC	TRBV7-9	.	16	few	TRBJ2-4
CAIPNGGEVGRVTGELFF	TGTGCCATCCCAAACGGGGGGGAGGTCGGACGTGTCACCGGGGAGCTGTTTTTT	TRBV10-3	TRBD2	18	.	TRBJ2-2
CASSEVSPSGRMGTDTQYF	TGTGCCAGCAGTGAAGTGTCGCCTAGCGGGAGGATGGGGACAGATACGCAGTATTTT	TRBV2	TRBD2	19	.	TRBJ2-3
CASSEGPRWSGANVLTF	TGTGCCAGCAGTGAAGGCCCCCGGTGGTCTGGGGCCAACGTCCTGACTTTC	TRBV6-1	.	17	.	TRBJ2-6
CASSTNGGGRETQYF	TGCGCCAGCAGTACAAATGGCGGGGGCCGGGAGACCCAGTACTTC	TRBV4-3	.	15	.	TRBJ2-5
CASSQVSGTYNEQFF	TGCGCCAGCAGCCAAGTGAGCGGGACCTACAATGAGCAGTTCTTC	TRBV4-3	TRBD2	15	.	TRBJ2-1
CASSAYEVTDTQYF	TGCGCCAGCAGCGCGTACGAGGTCACAGATACGCAGTATTTT	TRBV5-1	.	14	.	TRBJ2-3
CASSYDGTSSAGELFF	TGTGCCAGCAGTTACGACGGGACTAGTTCGGCCGGGGAGCTGTTTTTT	TRBV6-5	TRBD2	16	.	TRBJ2-2
CASSLRTFPEQYF	TGTGCCAGCAGCTTGCGAACATTCCCCGAGCAGTACTTC	TRBV5-6	.	13	.	TRBJ2-7
CASSSDRELLYGYTF	TGTGCCAGTAGCAGTGACAGGGAGCTATTGTATGGCTACACCTTC	TRBV19	TRBD1	15	.	TRBJ1-2
CASSYSAGGVELFF	TGTGCCAGCAGTTACTCGGCAGGGGGTGTGGAGCTGTTTTTT	TRBV6-5	TRBD1	14	.	TRBJ2-2
CASSLAQGHGYTF	TGTGCCAGCAGTTTAGCCCAGGGGCATGGCTACACCTTC	TRBV28	.	13	.	TRBJ1-2
CATQGLAGGYEQYF	TGTGCCACCCAGGGACTAGCGGGAGGCTACGAGCAGTACTTC	TRBV6-1	TRBD2	14	.	TRBJ2-7
CASRGEGDRVFPDTQYF	TGTGCCAGCAGGGGAGAGGGGGACAGGGTGTTCCCAGATACGCAGTATTTT	TRBV2	TRBD1	17	.	TRBJ2-3
CSIAARELAGYTF	TGCAGCATTGCGGCCAGGGAACTAGCGGGCTACACCTTC	TRBV29-1	.	13	.	TRBJ1-2
CASSEMAAAGGYTF	TGTGCCAGCAGTGAAATGGCAGCTGCGGGGGGCTACACCTTC	TRBV2	.	14	.	TRBJ1-2
CASSLAQRSSYEQYF	TGTGCCAGCAGCTTAGCGCAGCGGTCCTCCTACGAGCAGTACTTC	TRBV7-6	.	15	.	TRBJ2-7
CASSGSTSGGEETQYF	TGTGCCAGCAGCGGTTCGACTAGCGGGGGAGAAGAGACCCAGTACTTC	TRBV13	TRBD2	16	.	TRBJ2-5
CSVETGGAGTDTQYF	TGCAGCGTCGAAACAGGGGGCGCGGGAACAGATACGCAGTATTTT	TRBV29-1	TRBD1	15	once	TRBJ2-3
CASSPEEQGGVEKLFF	TGTGCCAGCAGCCCTGAAGAACAGGGTGGGGTTGAAAAACTGTTTTTT	TRBV9	.	16	few	TRBJ1-4
CASSPLAGGSETQYF	TGTGCCAGCAGCCCCCTGGCGGGGGGTAGTGAGACCCAGTACTTC	TRBV7-2	TRBD2	15	once	TRBJ2-5
CASSWEERGANVLTF	TGTGCCAGCAGCTGGGAGGAGAGAGGGGCCAACGTCCTGACTTTC	TRBV7-3	.	15	.	TRBJ2-6
CSGNTNTEAFF	TGCAGCGGTAACACGAACACTGAAGCTTTCTTT	TRBV29-1	.	11	.	TRBJ1-1
CASSLIGGGDDVQYF	TGCGCCAGCAGCTTGATAGGGGGTGGAGACGACGTTCAGTACTTC	TRBV5-1	.	15	few	TRBJ2-4
CASSLPGQGGNEQFF	TGTGCCAGCAGTTTACCGGGACAGGGCGGGAATGAGCAGTTCTTC	TRBV28	TRBD1	15	once	TRBJ2-1
CASSLEGVTGNTIYF	TGTGCCAGCAGCTTGGAGGGGGTTACTGGAAACACCATATATTTT	TRBV5-4	.	15	.	TRBJ1-3
CAISLTGTDTQYF	TGTGCCATCAGTCTGACAGGCACAGATACGCAGTATTTT	TRBV10-3	.	13	.	TRBJ2-3
CASAASDYTGELFF	TGTGCCAGTGCCGCTAGCGATTACACCGGGGAGCTGTTTTTT	TRBV6-5	.	14	.	TRBJ2-2
CASSPYRGDYYEQYF	TGTGCCAGCAGTCCATACAGGGGCGACTACTACGAGCAGTACTTC	TRBV27	TRBD1	15	.	TRBJ2-7
CASSLGPGQGLTGELFF	TGTGCCAGCAGTTTAGGACCGGGACAGGGGTTGACCGGGGAGCTGTTTTTT	TRBV27	TRBD1	17	.	TRBJ2-2
CAISEGQGGRGTEAFF	TGTGCCATCAGTGAGGGACAGGGAGGTAGGGGCACTGAAGCTTTCTTT	TRBV10-3	TRBD1	16	.	TRBJ1-1
CASSQKEGEQFF	TGCGCCAGCAGTCAAAAGGAGGGTGAGCAGTTCTTC	TRBV23-1	.	12	.	TRBJ2-1
CASRIGTGSGYTF	TGTGCCAGCAGGATCGGGACAGGGTCTGGCTACACCTTC	TRBV28	TRBD1	13	.	TRBJ1-2
CASTQEAGPSYEQYF	TGTGCCAGCACCCAAGAAGCGGGGCCCTCCTACGAGCAGTACTTC	TRBV11-2	TRBD2	15	.	TRBJ2-7
CASSQGAEGEKLFF	TGTGCCAGCAGCCAAGGGGCGGAGGGCGAAAAACTGTTTTTT	TRBV4-2	.	14	.	TRBJ1-4
CSVVQNLEQYF	TGCAGCGTTGTACAGAATCTCGAGCAGTACTTC	TRBV29-1	.	11	.	TRBJ2-7
CASSKQGGTEAFF	TGTGCCAGCAGCAAACAGGGAGGGACTGAAGCTTTCTTT	TRBV7-3	.	13	once	TRBJ1-1
CASGLVLGTGAETQYF	TGTGCTAGTGGTTTGGTGTTGGGGACAGGGGCAGAGACCCAGTACTTC	TRBV12-5	TRBD1	16	.	TRBJ2-5
CASSLARQGSITEAFF	TGTGCCAGCAGCTTAGCCCGACAGGGTTCGATCACTGAAGCTTTCTTT	TRBV11-2	TRBD1	16	.	TRBJ1-1
CASSRASGPNTGELFF	TGTGCTAGCAGTCGAGCCAGCGGGCCGAACACCGGGGAGCTGTTTTTT	TRBV7-7	.	16	.	TRBJ2-2
CASSLPGVGYNEQFF	TGTGCCAGCAGCTTACCGGGGGTGGGCTACAATGAGCAGTTCTTC	TRBV7-2	.	15	.	TRBJ2-1